This T cell receptor beta chain comes out of a study of control samples from healthy donors and cancer patients. This CDR3 is 16 amino acids long. CDR1 SGDLS and CDR2 YYNGEE come from the germline V gene. V was pared by 0 bases and J by 5 bases, with 17 bases between. Only in-frame clones appear in the TCRdb table, and some are missing; sequencing was by immunoSEQ multiplex PCR. The data show 260,000 or so clones, over 75% seen once. In this sample, this clone turned up a few times. This sample includes further DNA sequences coding for the same CDR3. Specimen: PBMCs. This clonotype was sampled from a woman aged 60-70 years with lung cancer. The J gene is TRBJ2-5, the V gene TRBV9; D might be TRBD1 (7 bases). CDR3 sequence: CASSVGGGGTGETQYF. The CDR3 DNA follows: TGTGCCAGCAGCGTAGGTGGAGGGGGCACGGGGGAGACCCAGTACTTC. The complete variable domain, with remaining parts taken from reference TRBV9 and TRBJ2-5, reads DSGVTQTPKHLITATGQRVTLRCSPRSGDLSVYWYQQSLDQGLQFLIQYYNGEERAKGNILERFSAQQFPDLHSELNLSSLELGDSALYFCASSVGGGGTGETQYFGPGTRLLVL.